Many counts were recorded for the clone carrying this T cell receptor (beta chain). The antigen is unknown. The length of the CDR3 is 15 residues. V was pared by 4 bases and J by 5 bases, with 9 bases of the junction left unmatched. Germline V gene data show CDR1 as SGHDT and CDR2 as YYEEEE. RNA transcripts served as template for amplifying TCR beta CDR3 sequences. RT-PCR with HTBI primers came first, then second-round multiplex PCR. TCRdb fed the multiplex PCR reads into MiXCR, producing one record per CDR3 protein. Among a few hundred thousand distinct CDR3 sequences listed, 18% were seen once. This specimen belongs to a study of Graves' ophthalmopathy and Graves' hyperthyroidism. Study-wide findings and caveats: Blood contained most expanded thyroid clonotypes exceeding 0.001 frequency.

This TCR came from a woman younger than 35 with Graves' ophthalmopathy. Material: peripheral blood. The chain has TRBV5-6 and TRBJ2-7; 10 bases map to TRBD1. CDR3 sequence (DNA): TGTGCCAGCAGCGGTCCGGGGACAGGGGTCCACGAGCAGTACTTC. Amino acid sequence: CASSGPGTGVHEQYF.